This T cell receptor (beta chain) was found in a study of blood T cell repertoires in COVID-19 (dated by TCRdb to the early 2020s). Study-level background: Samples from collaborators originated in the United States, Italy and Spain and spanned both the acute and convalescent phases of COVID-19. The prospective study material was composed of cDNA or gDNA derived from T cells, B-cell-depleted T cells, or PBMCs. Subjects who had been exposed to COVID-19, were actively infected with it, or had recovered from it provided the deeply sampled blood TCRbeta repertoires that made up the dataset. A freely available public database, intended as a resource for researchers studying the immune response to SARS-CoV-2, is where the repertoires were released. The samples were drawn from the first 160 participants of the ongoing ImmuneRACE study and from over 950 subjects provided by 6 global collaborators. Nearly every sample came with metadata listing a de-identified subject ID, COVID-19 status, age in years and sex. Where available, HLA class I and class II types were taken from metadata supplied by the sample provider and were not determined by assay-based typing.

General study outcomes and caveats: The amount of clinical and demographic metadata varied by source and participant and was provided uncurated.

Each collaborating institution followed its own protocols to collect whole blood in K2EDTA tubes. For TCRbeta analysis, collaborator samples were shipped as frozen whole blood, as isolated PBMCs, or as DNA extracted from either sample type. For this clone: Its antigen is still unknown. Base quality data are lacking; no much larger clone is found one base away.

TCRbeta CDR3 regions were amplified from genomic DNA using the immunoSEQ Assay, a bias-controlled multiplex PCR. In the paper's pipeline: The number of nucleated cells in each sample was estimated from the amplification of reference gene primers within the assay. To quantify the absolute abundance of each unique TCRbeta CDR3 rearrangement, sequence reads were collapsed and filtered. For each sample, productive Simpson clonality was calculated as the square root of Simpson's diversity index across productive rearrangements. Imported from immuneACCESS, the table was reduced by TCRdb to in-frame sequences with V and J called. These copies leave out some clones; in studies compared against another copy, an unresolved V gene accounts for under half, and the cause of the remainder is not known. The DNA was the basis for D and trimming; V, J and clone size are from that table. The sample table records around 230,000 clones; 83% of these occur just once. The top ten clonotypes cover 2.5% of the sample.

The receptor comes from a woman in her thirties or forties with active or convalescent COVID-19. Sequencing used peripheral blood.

The CDR3 here reads CASSDRGTSANSPLHF. The DNA reads as follows: TGTGCCAGCAGTGACAGGGGGACATCCGCAAATTCACCCCTCCACTTT. This receptor chain uses TRBV2 and TRBJ1-6, with 7 bases in between that match TRBD1. As encoded in the germline V gene, CDR1 is SNHLY while CDR2 is FYNNEI. For this chain, trimming is 3 bases at the V end and 7 bases at the J end, and the number of junction bases without a gene match is 9. The CDR3 goes from the cysteine to the phenylalanine over 16 residues. The entry retains the CDR3 DNA only, 48 bases that are in frame from base 1.